The 21 T cell receptor beta chains below were found in one sample sequenced in a study of human T cells and chemical hapten exposure. TCRdb passed the RACE reads through MiXCR, listing each CDR3 protein once. The sample has fewer than 100,000 distinct CDR3 sequences, approximately 8.6% seen once; the top ten hold approximately 1.9%. Time point given: patch test 2, 6 weeks after DPC sensitization. Documented treatment: therapeutic diphenylcyclopropenone sensitization with weekly scalp DPC. The material sequenced was whole blood, taken in connection with sensitization to the hapten diphenylcyclopropenone (DPC). These receptor sequences come from a woman between 40 and 50 years old with alopecia areata. Some clones in this sample may be carry-over from other donors' samples.

The sample holds many counts of this clonotype. The genes are TRBV19 and TRBJ2-2, with D perhaps TRBD2 (6 bases). The CDR3 is 17 residues long. The V gene lost 7 bases and the J gene lost 7 bases, with 25 bases spanning the gap. CDR1 and CDR2 from the germline V gene are LNHDA and SQIVND (reference sequence). CDR3 nucleotide sequence: TGTGCCAGTACTCCATTCCACCGGGAGACCGGAAACGGGGAGCTGTTTTTT. Translation: CASTPFHRETGNGELFF.

This clonotype was counted ten times or more. V gene TRBV29-1 combines with J gene TRBJ2-4; D might be TRBD1 (6 bases). CDR3 length: 14 residues. Germline CDR1 is SQVTM and CDR2 is ANQGSEA. Trimming left V 6 bases short and J 0 bases short, with 12 bases between. CDR3: CSVPDRIAKNIQYF. CDR3 sequence (DNA): TGCAGCGTCCCAGACAGGATAGCCAAAAACATTCAGTACTTC.

The chain joins TRBV29-1 to TRBJ2-7; D possibly corresponds to TRBD2 (5 bases). The CDR3 consists of 10 residues. Germline CDR1 and CDR2: SQVTM and ANQGSEA. Trimming pared 6 bases from V and 9 bases from J, leaving 12 bases between. DNA of the CDR3: TGCAGCGTACCGGGCCGGGGGCAGTACTTC. It translates to CSVPGRGQYF.

Concerning this clonotype: A much bigger clone sits one base away, suggesting this may be a read error. The CDR3 DNA sequence: TGCAGTGCTAGAGATTTTAAGCGGGGCACAGATACGCAGAATTTT. Residues: CSARDFKRGTDTQNF. The V and J genes are TRBV20-1 and TRBJ2-3; TRBD2 matches at 7 bases. CDR3 length: 15 amino acids. The V gene's germline CDR1 is DFQATT and CDR2 SNEGSKA (reference sequence).

Of note for this clonotype: A much more abundant neighbour one base away suggests this may be a read error. The V and J genes are TRBV20-1 and TRBJ2-7; 7 bases align to TRBD2. V shed 5 bases, J shed 5 bases, and the junction held 18 bases outside the gene matches. CDR1 DFQATT and CDR2 SNEGSKA come from the germline V gene (reference sequence). The CDR3 is 16 amino acids. The CDR3: CSAPPAETLAAHEQYF. The DNA of the CDR3 is TGCAGTGCTCCCCCGGCAGAGACGCTAGCGGCCCACGAGCAGTACTTC.

This clonotype was observed a handful of times. The chain is built from TRBV27 and TRBJ2-1; 8 bases are shared with TRBD2. Germline CDR1 is MNHEY and CDR2 is SMNVEV (reference sequence). This CDR3 has 17 amino acids. J lost 4 bases, V lost 6 bases, and 14 bases had no gene match. The CDR3 region has the DNA TGTGCCAGCAGCCGGGTTTTTAGCGGGGCGGGGTACAATGAGCAGTTCTTC. Translation gives CASSRVFSGAGYNEQFF.

The chain uses TRBV15 and TRBJ2-6; D is undetermined. Germline-derived CDR1 and CDR2 are LNHNV and YYDKDF (reference sequence). This CDR3 has 17 residues. V was pared by 6 bases and J by 0 bases, with 15 bases between. The CDR3 loop reads CATSPVGPGSGANVLTF. The CDR3 bases are TGTGCCACCAGTCCGGTAGGGCCTGGCTCTGGGGCCAACGTCCTGACTTTC. Filled out from reference TRBV15 and TRBJ2-6, the complete variable domain reads DAMVIQNPRYQVTQFGKPVTLSCSQTLNHNVMYWYQQKSSQAPKLLFHYYDKDFNNEADTPDNFQSRRPNTSFCFLDIRSPGLGDTAMYLCATSPVGPGSGANVLTFGAGSRLTVL.

This clonotype was observed at least ten times. This chain joins TRBV28 and TRBJ2-1; D not resolved. Trimming removed 3 bases from V and 5 bases from J, with 5 bases in between. This CDR3 has 12 residues. The germline V gene encodes CDR1 MDHEN and CDR2 SYDVKM. The CDR3 sequence is CASSFPNNEQFF. CDR3 DNA: TGTGCCAGCAGTTTTCCCAACAATGAGCAGTTCTTC.

The chain carries TRBV3-1 and TRBJ2-1; no definite D call. The germline CDR1 and CDR2 sequences are LGHDT and YNNKEL (reference sequence). CDR3 length: 12 amino acids. The V and J ends lost 4 bases and 6 bases respectively, with 7 bases between them. CDR3 amino acids: CASSPPGNEQFF. CDR3 coding DNA: TGTGCCAGCAGCCCCCCCGGCAATGAGCAGTTCTTC.

The chain is built from TRBV5-1 and TRBJ1-2; 8 positions match TRBD1. Germline V CDR1 and CDR2: SGHRS, YFSETQ. The CDR3 extends over 15 amino acids. V shed 0 bases and J 3 bases; nucleotides not matched to a gene: 4. The CDR3, as DNA: TGCGCCAGCAGCTTGGACCCGGGACAGGACTATGGCTACACCTTC. It codes for CASSLDPGQDYGYTF. The whole variable domain, filled in from reference TRBV5-1 and TRBJ1-2, reads KAGVTQTPRYLIKTRGQQVTLSCSPISGHRSVSWYQQTPGQGLQFLFEYFSETQRNKGNFPGRFSGRQFSNSRSEMNVSTLELGDSALYLCASSLDPGQDYGYTFGSGTRLTVV.

The chain couples TRBV2 to TRBJ2-7, with 9 bases matching TRBD2. Germline trimming cut 6 bases from V and 0 bases from J; bases unmatched to any gene: 6. Germline V CDR1 and CDR2: SNHLY, FYNNEI. The CDR3 extends over 15 amino acids. CDR3 sequence: CASRPSGRNSYEQYF. The CDR3 DNA follows: TGTGCCAGCAGACCAAGCGGGAGGAACTCCTACGAGCAGTACTTC. Full variable domain (rest looked up from reference TRBV2 and TRBJ2-7): EPEVTQTPSHQVTQMGQEVILRCVPISNHLYFYWYRQILGQKVEFLVSFYNNEISEKSEIFDDQFSVERPDGSNFTLKIRSTKLEDSAMYFCASRPSGRNSYEQYFGPGTRLTVT.

The genes are TRBV23-1 and TRBJ2-1; D unclear. TRBV23-1 has ORF status, its function being uncertain. This CDR3 has 11 amino acids. The germline V and J ends were trimmed by 2 bases and 8 bases, with 4 bases remaining between them. The CDR3 loop reads CASSQKDEQFF. The CDR3 DNA is TGCGCCAGCAGTCAAAAGGATGAGCAGTTCTTC.

This clonotype showed up just a few times. The chain carries TRBV7-2 and TRBJ2-7; D gene uncertain. Trimming cost V 2 bases and J 2 bases, with 13 bases left between them. The CDR3 runs to 15 residues. Germline V lookup: CDR1 SGHTA, CDR2 FQGNSA. In DNA, the CDR3 is TGTGCCAGCAGCTTAATGGATATGGGAACCTACGAGCAGTACTTC. The encoded protein is CASSLMDMGTYEQYF.

This clonotype was seen a handful of times. The V and J genes are TRBV11-2 and TRBJ2-1; 8 nucleotides agree with TRBD2. The V gene end was trimmed by 5 bases and the J gene end by 2 bases; junction bases not matched to a gene: 8. CDR1 and CDR2 (germline): SGHAT, FQNNGV. This CDR3 has 16 amino acids. The CDR3 is CASSHARLAPYNEQFF. CDR3 bases: TGTGCCAGCAGCCATGCCCGACTAGCGCCCTACAATGAGCAGTTCTTC.

This clonotype was observed many times. The V gene is TRBV6-5, the J gene TRBJ2-5; 9 bases map to TRBD2. V lost 5 bases, J lost 4 bases, and 5 bases stayed unmatched. The CDR3 covers 14 residues. Germline V gene lookup returns CDR1 MNHEY and CDR2 SVGAGI. In nucleotides, the CDR3 is TGTGCCAGCAGTACCGGCGGGGGGGTAGAGACCCAGTACTTC. It yields the protein CASSTGGGVETQYF.

This clonotype turned up a few times. This rearrangement joins TRBV29-1 to TRBJ2-7; D gene ambiguous. Between the trimmed V and J ends, which lost 4 bases and 7 bases, there was a span of 23 bases. The CDR3 sequence is 15 residues long. Germline V gene sequence: CDR1 SQVTM, CDR2 ANQGSEA. CDR3 loop: CSVAGGRGSLGEQYF. CDR3 coding DNA: TGCAGCGTTGCCGGTGGTCGCGGCTCCCTGGGTGAGCAGTACTTC.

This clonotype has more than one count but fewer than ten. The chain joins TRBV5-1 to TRBJ2-1; TRBD2 matches at 10 bases. Trimming removed 2 bases from V and 4 bases from J; junction bases left unmatched: 3. The germline V gene has CDR1 SGHRS and CDR2 YFSETQ. There are 15 residues in the CDR3. CDR3 DNA sequence: TGCGCCAGCAGCTTAGGACTAGCGGAGTACAATGAGCAGTTCTTC. Translating gives CASSLGLAEYNEQFF.

This clonotype was seen many times. This chain connects TRBV20-1 to TRBJ2-2; 8 nucleotides line up with TRBD2. This CDR3 is built from 14 residues. Per the germline V gene, CDR1 is DFQATT and CDR2 is SNEGSKA (reference sequence). V dropped 6 bases and J dropped 4; count of bases not matched to a gene: 7. The CDR3 DNA sequence: TGCAGTGCCCGGGAGGGCGGGAGCACCGGGGAGCTGTTTTTT. Translated, it gives CSAREGGSTGELFF.

V is TRBV28 and J is TRBJ2-1; a possible D gene is TRBD1 (7 bases). V lost 7 bases, J lost 9 bases, and 25 bases lay in between. The CDR3 has 16 residues. Germline assignment: CDR1 MDHEN and CDR2 SYDVKM. The CDR3 DNA is TGTGCCAGCACCCCATACCGACAGGGAGGTGTGGGTGAGCAGTTCTTC. It specifies CASTPYRQGGVGEQFF.

This chain joins TRBV6-6 and TRBJ2-1, with D perhaps matching TRBD1 (6 bases). This CDR3 has 17 amino acids. The germline V gene encodes CDR1 MNHNY and CDR2 SVGAGI (reference sequence). V was trimmed by 2 bases and J by 7 bases, leaving 21 bases between them. The CDR3 loop is CASSYPITGRPQNEQFF. The CDR3 DNA is TGTGCCAGCAGTTACCCCATAACAGGGAGACCCCAAAATGAGCAGTTCTTC.

Ten or more counts support this clonotype. The chain employs TRBV11-3 and TRBJ2-3, with unresolved D. Germline-derived CDR1 and CDR2 are SGHNT and YENEEA. Trimming removed 5 bases at V and 8 bases at J, with 14 bases between. The CDR3 is made up of 13 amino acids. The CDR3 DNA is TGTGCCAGCAGCCTCTCGGCCGGAGTTACGCAGTATTTT. Translated, it gives CASSLSAGVTQYF.